This section outlines one TCR beta chain sequence together with its context. Those enrolled in Seattle joined during active infection and were followed longitudinally afterward. V shed 0 bases and J 8 bases; nucleotides not matched to a gene: 4. Germline V gives CDR1 SGHRS, CDR2 YFSETQ. The CDR3 is 14 residues long. Sequenced by immunoSEQ multiplex PCR; TCRdb stores in-frame clones only, minus some. The table shows some 230,000 clones, with about 88% occurring only once. The data originate from a study of blood T cell repertoires in COVID-19. About the research overall: Researchers got acute and convalescent COVID-19 samples from the United States, Italy and Spain.

The rearrangement joins TRBV5-1 to TRBJ2-4; 8 positions match TRBD1. The sequence was collected from a woman between 45 and 65 years old with COVID-19, enrolled during active disease. Sequencing input: peripheral blood. Here the CDR3 reads CASSLGQGMYIQYF. In nucleotides, the CDR3 is TGCGCCAGCAGCTTGGGACAGGGGATGTACATTCAGTACTTC. The full variable domain, with the rest looked up from reference TRBV5-1 and TRBJ2-4, is KAGVTQTPRYLIKTRGQQVTLSCSPISGHRSVSWYQQTPGQGLQFLFEYFSETQRNKGNFPGRFSGRQFSNSRSEMNVSTLELGDSALYLCASSLGQGMYIQYFGAGTRLSVL.